This T cell receptor (beta chain) was obtained from a study of regulatory T cells in long-lasting Graves disease. Study findings and constraints: A reduction in accuracy may have resulted from the small sample size.

Assembly of TCR beta libraries relied on iRepertoire HTBI primers together with Arm-PCR of CDR3 regions. In the study's own analysis: Among the samples, 60 to 75 TRBV and more than twelve TRBJ segments were identified. MiXCR, applied by TCRdb to the multiplex PCR reads, yields one record per CDR3 protein. The V and J calls and clone size come from TCRdb's table, not from the authors' own analysis. The sample shows roughly 500,000 distinct CDR3 sequences, 20% to 25% of them seen only once. CDR1 and CDR2 (germline): SQVTM, ANQGSEA. With 3 bases clipped from V and 4 bases from J, the junction kept 5 bases outside the gene matches. CDR3 length: 16 residues. Comment on this clonotype: Its target is not known.

Time point: persistent/refractory GD, antithyroid drugs over 5 years with positive TRAb. The TCR library used RNA extracted from PBMCs. This chain links TRBV29-1 with TRBJ2-1; 14 nucleotides match TRBD2. The sample was peripheral blood mononuclear cells (PBMCs), taken when the disease was refractory, from a patient treated with antithyroid drugs. The receptor was isolated from a female donor with Graves disease. The CDR3 coding sequence is TGCAGCGTTGATGGGACTAGCGGGAGTGCTTACAATGAGCAGTTCTTC. It encodes CSVDGTSGSAYNEQFF.